Below, one TCR beta chain is given with its context. The CDR3 covers 13 residues. CDR1 and CDR2 from the germline V gene are LNHDA and SQIVND (reference sequence). The ends were cut back, 5 bases at V and 2 bases at J, with 10 bases in the middle. The sample is drawn from a study of control samples from healthy donors and cancer patients. Sequencing used immunoSEQ multiplex PCR; TCRdb keeps in-frame clones, though not all of them. The profile shows 150,000 or so clones, 94% of them singletons. V usage is TRBV19 and J usage is TRBJ2-7; D not resolved. This sequence was found in a woman aged 40 to 50 in good health. Material: blood. CDR3: CASSPGSTYEQYF. The CDR3 DNA reads TGTGCCAGTAGTCCAGGATCCACCTACGAGCAGTACTTC.